This T cell receptor beta chain was observed in a study of blood T cells in healthy people across ages. Comment on this clonotype: Its target is unknown. A junction boundary mismatches the germline segment, possibly from a read error.

The CDR3 runs to 14 residues. Germline-derived CDR1 and CDR2 are SQVTM and ANQGSEA. Points from the study as a whole: A roughly linear fall in TCR beta diversity per million T cells was seen with increasing age. Diversity was higher, and naive CD4+ cells more numerous, in long-lived donors than in aged donors.

A second roughly 6 to 12 cycle PCR used barcoded and J-beta primers. All cDNA molecules were each tagged by a template-switch adaptor with 12 random nucleotides. MiXCR was run by TCRdb on the 5' RACE reads, yielding one entry per CDR3 protein. The sample contains about 770,000 distinct CDR3 sequences, more than 40% of which appear only once. The sequencing sample was made of blood. The source is a man between 60 and 75 years old in good health. The chain joins TRBV29-1 to TRBJ2-1; D is perhaps TRBD1 or TRBD2 (6 bases each). The DNA matches TRBJ2-7 better at its end, which makes the J call doubtful. CDR3 DNA sequence: TGCAGCGTTGTTAGGGGGGTCCACGCCTACGGGCAGTACTTC. Amino acid sequence: CSVVRGVHAYGQYF.